This TCR beta chain was retrieved from a study of blood T cell repertoires in COVID-19. Study overall: Acute and convalescent COVID-19 samples came from the United States, Italy and Spain.

V gave up 6 bases and J gave up 0 bases, with 8 bases separating them. CDR1 is MRHNA, CDR2 SNTAGT, per germline. The CDR3 contains 14 residues. Sequencing was performed with immunoSEQ multiplex PCR; in TCRdb, only in-frame clones are kept and a portion is missing. The sample has roughly 27,000 clones; 85% to 90% are singletons. V gene TRBV6-4 combines with J gene TRBJ2-2, with D unresolved. The TCR sequence derives from a man aged 55 to 69 with acute or convalescent COVID-19. The sequencing input was peripheral blood. CDR3 residues: CASRQIANTGELFF. The CDR3 bases are TGTGCCAGCAGGCAGATTGCGAACACCGGGGAGCTGTTTTTT.